This TCR beta chain is from a study of cytomegalovirus exposure and HLA in healthy donors. General study findings and limits: More than 150 TCR beta chains were listed as cytomegalovirus-associated. In terms of immune exposure information, only CMV serostatus was available.

Amplification used 60 Vbeta primers and 13 Jbeta primers. The assay was immunoSEQ multiplex PCR, and TCRdb's table has in-frame clones only and misses some. Of 120,000 or so clones detected, about three quarters appear once; the ten largest clones hold about 3.4%. Details on this clone: Its antigen remains unknown.

The CDR3 totals 17 residues. V lost 2 bases and J lost 1; bases outside the gene matches: 7. This clonotype was obtained from a man aged 25-45 years in good health and CMV-seronegative. Sequenced sample: PBMCs. The rearrangement links TRBV6-7 to TRBJ1-5; the match to TRBD1 covers 8 bases. Being an ORF, TRBV6-7 has a function that is uncertain. Here the CDR3 DNA reads TGTGCCAGCAGTTACCGGCAGGGGGCCAGAAGCAATCAGCCCCAGCATTTT. This sequence encodes CASSYRQGARSNQPQHF.